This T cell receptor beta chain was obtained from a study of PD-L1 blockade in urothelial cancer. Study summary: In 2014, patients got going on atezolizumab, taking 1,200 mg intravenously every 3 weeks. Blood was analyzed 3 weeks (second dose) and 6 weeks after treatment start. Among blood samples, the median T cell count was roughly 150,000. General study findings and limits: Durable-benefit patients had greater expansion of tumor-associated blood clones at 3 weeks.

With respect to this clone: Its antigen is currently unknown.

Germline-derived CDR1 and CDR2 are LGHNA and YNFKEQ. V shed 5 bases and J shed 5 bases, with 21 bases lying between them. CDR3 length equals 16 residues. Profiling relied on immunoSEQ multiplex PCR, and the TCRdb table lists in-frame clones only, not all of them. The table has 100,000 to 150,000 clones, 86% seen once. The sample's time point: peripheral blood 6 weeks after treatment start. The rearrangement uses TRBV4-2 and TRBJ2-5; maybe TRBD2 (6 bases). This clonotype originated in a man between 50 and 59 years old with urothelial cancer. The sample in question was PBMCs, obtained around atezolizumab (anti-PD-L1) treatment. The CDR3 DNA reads TGTGCCAGCAGCGCAGGTCCCCAGCGGAGGGAGGAGACCCAGTACTTC. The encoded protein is CASSAGPQRREETQYF.